This T cell receptor (beta chain) comes out of a study of a mutant IDH1 vaccine in newly diagnosed glioma (dated by TCRdb to the early 2020s). Regarding the study in general: Vaccination started 4-6 weeks after radiotherapy alone, or was given together with temozolomide cycles in the groups whose treatment included chemotherapy. Visit V12 was the week-35 safety follow-up and visit V13 was the week-47 end of study. For exploratory analyses, longitudinal TCRB deep sequencing was carried out in 25 treated patients wherever samples were available. The roughly 30 treated patients were approximately 60% male and 37.5% female, with a mean age of roughly 40 years. Before enrollment, most patients had been given radiochemotherapy with temozolomide as standard therapy, while the rest had received either radiotherapy alone or temozolomide alone. Peripheral blood samples were drawn at six visits, namely V03 (baseline), V05, V07, V10, V12 and V13. What the work shows at the level of the full study, not this receptor alone: Selection of PBMC samples for TCRB deep sequencing was based on availability. It was noted by the authors that analyses of patient blood samples could not be reproduced owing to sample limitations. Vaccine-induced immune responses across multiple MHC alleles were detected in over 85% of patients. Pseudoprogression seemed to be unrelated to changes in the top peripheral T cell clonotypes found by TCRB sequencing.

The library was prepared using the immunoSEQ multiplex PCR assay. Rearranged TCR beta chain sequences were amplified with the hsTCRB Kit following the manufacturer's protocol. An Illumina MiSeq was used to sequence the TCRB libraries. The authors' pipeline ran thus. The proprietary platform of the kit vendor was used for demultiplexing, trimming and gene mapping. TCRdb took this table from immuneACCESS and kept in-frame rearrangements with V and J called. Such tables lack part of the clones; where checked against another copy, unresolved V genes explain under half of the gap, and the rest is unexplained. The V and J calls and clone size were taken over from that table, and D and trimming were inferred from the DNA. Across this sample there are roughly 25,000 clones, with around four fifths seen only once. Around 31% of the sample belongs to the ten largest clones. Comments on this clone: The specificity of this receptor is unknown. Base qualities were left out, and no much larger clone turns up one base away.

The label giving this sample's time point can be read as: week 35, safety follow-up. Each vaccine dose, consisting of 300 ug of a 20-mer mutant IDH1 peptide in Montanide, was administered subcutaneously with topical imiquimod. Across visits V03 through V10, patients got a total of eight vaccinations, given in weeks 1, 3, 5, 7, 11, 15, 19 and 23. Newly diagnosed WHO grade 3 or 4 IDH1-mutant astrocytomas showing loss of nuclear ATRX were present in the donors. The samples were drawn from NOA16, a multicentre, single-arm, open-label phase I trial in Germany that tested a mutant IDH1 peptide vaccine in humans for the first time. Genomic DNA for TCRB sequencing was extracted from EDTA blood using the DNeasy Blood and Tissue Kit. V is cut back by 0 bases and J by 4 bases, with 8 bases in the junction unmatched. Based on the germline V gene, the CDR1 and CDR2 sequences are SQVTM and ANQGSEA. Measured from the cysteine to the phenylalanine, the CDR3 is 16 residues long. Of all the DNA, just the CDR3 is kept, 48 bases in frame from base 1.

The sequence joins TRBV29-1 to TRBJ1-2; 10 nucleotides in the junction match TRBD1. This sample comprised PBMCs, obtained from a glioma patient whose treatment included an IDH1 peptide vaccine. The origin of this receptor is a young man with glioma. The CDR3 region reads CSVEDLGTGAGYGYTF. Here is the DNA: TGCAGCGTTGAAGATCTCGGGACAGGGGCGGGCTATGGCTACACCTTC.